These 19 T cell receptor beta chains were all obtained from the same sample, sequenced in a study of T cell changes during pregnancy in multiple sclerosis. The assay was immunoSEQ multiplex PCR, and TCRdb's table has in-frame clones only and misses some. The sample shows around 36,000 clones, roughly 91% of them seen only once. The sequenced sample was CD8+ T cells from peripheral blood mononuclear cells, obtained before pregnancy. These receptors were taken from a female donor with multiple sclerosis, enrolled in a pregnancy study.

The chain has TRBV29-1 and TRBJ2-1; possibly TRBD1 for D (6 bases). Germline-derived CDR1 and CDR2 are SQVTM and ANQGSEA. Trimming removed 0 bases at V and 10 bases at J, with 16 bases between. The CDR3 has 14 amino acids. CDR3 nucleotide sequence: TGCAGCGTTGAAGATGGGGTGTATACAGGGGAGCAGTTCTTC. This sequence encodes CSVEDGVYTGEQFF.

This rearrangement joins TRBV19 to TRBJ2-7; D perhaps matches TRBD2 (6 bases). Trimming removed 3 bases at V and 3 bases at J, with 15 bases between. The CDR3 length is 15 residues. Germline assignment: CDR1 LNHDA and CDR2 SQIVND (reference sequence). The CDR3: CASSIIGGTVYEQYF. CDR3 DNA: TGTGCCAGTAGTATTATCGGGGGAACGGTCTACGAGCAGTACTTC.

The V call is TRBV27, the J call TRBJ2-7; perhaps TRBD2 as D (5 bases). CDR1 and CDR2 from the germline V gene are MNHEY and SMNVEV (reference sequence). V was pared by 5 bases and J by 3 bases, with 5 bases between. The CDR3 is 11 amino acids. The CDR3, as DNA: TGTGCCAGCAGTGGAGGCTACGAGCAGTACTTC. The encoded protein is CASSGGYEQYF.

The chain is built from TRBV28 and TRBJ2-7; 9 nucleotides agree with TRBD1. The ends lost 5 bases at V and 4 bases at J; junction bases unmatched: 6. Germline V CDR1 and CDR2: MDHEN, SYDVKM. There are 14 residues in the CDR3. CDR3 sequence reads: CASSLNRGPYEQYF. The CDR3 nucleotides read TGTGCCAGCAGTCTAAACAGGGGGCCTTACGAGCAGTACTTC.

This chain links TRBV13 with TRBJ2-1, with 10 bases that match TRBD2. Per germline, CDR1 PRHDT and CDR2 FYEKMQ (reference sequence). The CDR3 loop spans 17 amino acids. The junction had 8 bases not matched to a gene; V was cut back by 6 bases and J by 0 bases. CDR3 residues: CASSLTSGDSSYNEQFF. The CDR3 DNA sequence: TGTGCCAGCAGTCTTACTAGCGGGGACAGCTCCTACAATGAGCAGTTCTTC.

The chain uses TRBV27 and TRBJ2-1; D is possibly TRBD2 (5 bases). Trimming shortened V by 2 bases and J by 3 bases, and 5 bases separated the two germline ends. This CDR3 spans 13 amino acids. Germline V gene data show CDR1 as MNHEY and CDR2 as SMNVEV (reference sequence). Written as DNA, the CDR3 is TGTGCCAGCAGTTTAGGGAGCTACAATGAGCAGTTCTTC. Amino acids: CASSLGSYNEQFF.

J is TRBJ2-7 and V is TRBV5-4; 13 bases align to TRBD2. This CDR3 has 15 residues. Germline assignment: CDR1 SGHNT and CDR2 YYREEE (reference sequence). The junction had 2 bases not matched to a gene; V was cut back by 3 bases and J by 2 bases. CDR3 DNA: TGTGCCAGCAGCTGGGGACTAGCGGGGACCTACGAGCAGTACTTC. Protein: CASSWGLAGTYEQYF.

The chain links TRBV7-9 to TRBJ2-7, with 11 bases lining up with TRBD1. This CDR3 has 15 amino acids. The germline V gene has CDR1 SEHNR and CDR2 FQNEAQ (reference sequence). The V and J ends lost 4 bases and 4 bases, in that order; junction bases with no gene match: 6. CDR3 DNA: TGTGCCAGCAGCTCCGGACAGGGGGCTGGGTACGAGCAGTACTTC. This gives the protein CASSSGQGAGYEQYF.

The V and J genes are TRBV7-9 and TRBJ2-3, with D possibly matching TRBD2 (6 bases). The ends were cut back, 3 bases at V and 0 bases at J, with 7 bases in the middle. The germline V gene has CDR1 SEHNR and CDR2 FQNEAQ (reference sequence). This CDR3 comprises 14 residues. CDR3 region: CASSFGGSTDTQYF. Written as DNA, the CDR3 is TGTGCCAGCAGCTTTGGAGGGAGCACAGATACGCAGTATTTT.

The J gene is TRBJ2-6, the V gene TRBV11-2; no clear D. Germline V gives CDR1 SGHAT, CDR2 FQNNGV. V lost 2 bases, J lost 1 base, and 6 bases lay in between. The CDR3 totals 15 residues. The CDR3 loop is CASSLISSGANVLTF. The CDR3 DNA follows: TGTGCCAGCAGCTTAATCAGTTCTGGGGCCAACGTCCTGACTTTC.

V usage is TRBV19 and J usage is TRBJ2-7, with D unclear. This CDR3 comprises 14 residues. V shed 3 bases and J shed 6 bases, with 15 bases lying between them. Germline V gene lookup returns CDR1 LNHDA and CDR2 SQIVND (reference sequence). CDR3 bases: TGTGCCAGTAGTATTTTAGGCGGCGTCCTCGAGCAGTACTTC. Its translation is CASSILGGVLEQYF.

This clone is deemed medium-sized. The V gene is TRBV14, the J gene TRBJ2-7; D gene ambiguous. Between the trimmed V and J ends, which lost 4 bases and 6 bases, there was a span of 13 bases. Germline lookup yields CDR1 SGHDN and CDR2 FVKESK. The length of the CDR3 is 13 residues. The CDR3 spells CASSLTEFSEQYF. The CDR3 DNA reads TGTGCCAGCAGCCTTACCGAATTTAGCGAGCAGTACTTC.

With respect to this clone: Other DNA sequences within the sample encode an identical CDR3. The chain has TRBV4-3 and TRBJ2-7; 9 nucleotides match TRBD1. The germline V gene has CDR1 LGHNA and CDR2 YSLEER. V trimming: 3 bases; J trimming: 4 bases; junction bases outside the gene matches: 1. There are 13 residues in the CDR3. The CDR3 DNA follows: TGCGCCAGCAGCCAGGACAGGGGATACGAGCAGTACTTC. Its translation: CASSQDRGYEQYF.

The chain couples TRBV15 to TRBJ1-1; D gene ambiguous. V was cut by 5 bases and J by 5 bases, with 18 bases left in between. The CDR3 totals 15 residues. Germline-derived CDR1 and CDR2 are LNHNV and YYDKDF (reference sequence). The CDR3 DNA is TGTGCCACCAGCCCGACTGTGGAGGGTGGGACTGAAGCTTTCTTT. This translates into CATSPTVEGGTEAFF.

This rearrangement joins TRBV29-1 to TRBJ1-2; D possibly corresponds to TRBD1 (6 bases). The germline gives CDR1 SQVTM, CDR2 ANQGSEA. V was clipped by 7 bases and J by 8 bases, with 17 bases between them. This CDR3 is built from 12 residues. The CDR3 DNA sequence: TGCAGCGCTGCCACTGGACAGCCCGGCTACACCTTC. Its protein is CSAATGQPGYTF.

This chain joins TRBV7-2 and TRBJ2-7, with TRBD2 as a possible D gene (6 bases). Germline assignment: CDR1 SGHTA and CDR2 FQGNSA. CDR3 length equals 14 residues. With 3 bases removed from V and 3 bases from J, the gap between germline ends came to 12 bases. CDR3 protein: CASSFPGLDYEQYF. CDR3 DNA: TGTGCCAGCAGCTTTCCGGGACTGGACTACGAGCAGTACTTC.

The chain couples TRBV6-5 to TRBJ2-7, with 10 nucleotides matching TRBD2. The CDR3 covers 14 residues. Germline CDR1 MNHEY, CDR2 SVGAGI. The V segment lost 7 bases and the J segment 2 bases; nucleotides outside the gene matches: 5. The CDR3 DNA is TGTGCCAGCAAGCTAGCGGGAGTTCCCTACGAGCAGTACTTC. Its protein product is CASKLAGVPYEQYF.

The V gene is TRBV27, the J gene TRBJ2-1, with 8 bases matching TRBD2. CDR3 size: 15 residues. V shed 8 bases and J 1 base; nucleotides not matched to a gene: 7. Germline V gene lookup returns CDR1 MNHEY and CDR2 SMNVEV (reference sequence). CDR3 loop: CASRRGTSSYNEQFF. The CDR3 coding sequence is TGTGCCAGCCGCCGAGGGACTAGTTCCTACAATGAGCAGTTCTTC.

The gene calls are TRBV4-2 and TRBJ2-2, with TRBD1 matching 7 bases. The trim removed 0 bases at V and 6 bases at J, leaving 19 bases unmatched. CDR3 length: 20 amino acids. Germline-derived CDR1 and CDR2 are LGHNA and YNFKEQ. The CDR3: CASSQEELRTGGTGPGELFF. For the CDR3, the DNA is TGTGCCAGCAGCCAAGAGGAACTCAGGACAGGAGGTACGGGTCCCGGGGAGCTGTTTTTT.